This T cell receptor (beta chain) came from a study of cytomegalovirus exposure and HLA in healthy donors. Study in general: Some 85 million unique TCRs, all from HLA-typed donors, were included in an early release of the data.

Comment on this clone: Antigen unknown.

PCR involved 60 Vbeta and 13 Jbeta primers. Profiled with immunoSEQ multiplex PCR; TCRdb holds only in-frame clones, not every one. Of under 150,000 clones listed, around 75% are singletons. Germline CDR1 SGHDT, CDR2 YYEEEE. V gave up 4 bases and J gave up 1 base, with 15 bases separating them. The length of the CDR3 is 16 residues. Donors counted as nominally healthy when sampled, yet unrecorded immune exposures were likely. Study-level findings and limits: One variant, a missense change in DCLRE1C, was linked in a later analysis to TCR beta V- and J-gene trimming.

Sample: PBMCs. This receptor was taken from a woman between 35 and 50 years old in good health and CMV-seronegative. The J gene is TRBJ2-4, the V gene TRBV5-6; no clear D. The CDR3 nucleotides are TGTGCCAGCAGCGATCTTAGTAATTGGGCCAAAAACATTCAGTACTTC. This gives the protein CASSDLSNWAKNIQYF. The full variable domain, completed using reference TRBV5-6 and TRBJ2-4, is DAGVTQSPTHLIKTRGQQVTLRCSPKSGHDTVSWYQQALGQGPQFIFQYYEEEERQRGNFPDRFSGHQFPNYSSELNVNALLLGDSALYLCASSDLSNWAKNIQYFGAGTRLSVL.